Presented here are 14 T cell receptor beta chains from one specimen sequenced in a study of OX40 agonist ivuxolimab in advanced cancers. The protocol was immunoSEQ multiplex PCR, while the TCRdb copy is restricted to in-frame clones and leaves out a portion. Here the sample spans about 54,000 clones, under 95% being singletons. The specimen was CD4+ or CD8+ T cells sorted from blood, collected in a trial of the OX40 agonist ivuxolimab. All receptors derive from an adult with an advanced solid tumor such as melanoma, head and neck, liver or kidney cancer.

The V call is TRBV30, the J call TRBJ2-5, with TRBD2 identical over 11 bases. Germline V gene data show CDR1 as GTSNPN and CDR2 as SVGIG (reference sequence). V was pared by 0 bases and J by 4 bases, with 10 bases of the junction left unmatched. The CDR3 is made up of 17 amino acids. CDR3 loop: CAWSVWESLAGGETQYF. CDR3 DNA: TGTGCCTGGAGTGTATGGGAGAGCCTAGCGGGGGGAGAGACCCAGTACTTC.

The chain carries TRBV9 and TRBJ2-7; 7 bases are shared with TRBD2. Losses at the gene ends were 4 bases for V and 7 bases for J; bases not matched to a gene: 20. This CDR3 is built from 17 residues. Per the germline V gene, CDR1 is SGDLS and CDR2 is YYNGEE. In DNA, the CDR3 is TGTGCCAGCAGCCTCCCAGCCGAGACTAGCCCGAACGGGGAGCAGTACTTC. This translates into CASSLPAETSPNGEQYF.

The V gene is TRBV7-9, the J gene TRBJ1-1; no definite D call. Germline assignment: CDR1 SEHNR and CDR2 FQNEAQ (reference sequence). The CDR3 loop spans 13 amino acids. The V end lost 5 bases, the J end lost 4 bases, and 11 bases lay between the germline ends. CDR3 amino acids: CASSVFISTEAFF. CDR3 bases: TGTGCCAGCAGCGTCTTTATTAGCACTGAAGCTTTCTTT.

The rearrangement joins TRBV29-1 to TRBJ2-3, with a tentative D call TRBD1 (6 bases). There are 17 residues in the CDR3. Germline V gives CDR1 SQVTM, CDR2 ANQGSEA. Between the trimmed V and J ends, which lost 0 bases and 6 bases, there was a span of 22 bases. The CDR3 spells CSVEDMTPGALVDTQYF. DNA of the CDR3: TGCAGCGTTGAAGATATGACGCCAGGGGCCCTGGTCGATACGCAGTATTTT.

The chain employs TRBV27 and TRBJ2-7; TRBD1 might be the D (5 bases). The CDR3 covers 13 residues. Trimming stripped 3 bases from V and 3 bases from J, with 9 bases between. From germline, CDR1 is MNHEY and CDR2 SMNVEV (reference sequence). For the CDR3, the DNA is TGTGCCAGCAGTTTGTTTACAGGCTACGAGCAGTACTTC. It translates to CASSLFTGYEQYF.

This clone came up once. The rearrangement joins TRBV10-3 to TRBJ2-1, with 11 nucleotides matching TRBD2. This CDR3 contains 18 residues. Per germline, CDR1 ENHRY and CDR2 SYGVKD. Germline trimming cut 4 bases from V and 0 bases from J; bases unmatched to any gene: 8. For the CDR3, the DNA is TGTGCCATCAGTGTCGGGACTAGCGGACACCTCTCCTACAATGAGCAGTTCTTC. Its protein is CAISVGTSGHLSYNEQFF.

CDR3 nucleotide sequence: TGTGCCAGCAGTCCCGAGACAGGGGGCCAAGAGACCCAGTACTTC. Encoded protein: CASSPETGGQETQYF. This chain links TRBV27 with TRBJ2-5; 9 positions match TRBD1. Losses at the gene ends were 5 bases for V and 1 base for J; bases not matched to a gene: 5. The CDR3 runs 15 residues. The germline V gene encodes CDR1 MNHEY and CDR2 SMNVEV (reference sequence).

The chain is built from TRBV2 and TRBJ2-2; 9 bases are shared with TRBD1. Unmatched junction bases numbered 8, after V lost 6 bases and J lost 6 bases. The CDR3 totals 15 residues. The V gene's germline CDR1 is SNHLY and CDR2 FYNNEI. CDR3 sequence reads: CASRHRDRAPGELFF. The CDR3 coding sequence is TGTGCCAGCAGGCACCGGGACAGGGCCCCCGGGGAGCTGTTTTTT.

The chain uses TRBV7-2 and TRBJ1-1; D is undetermined. Trimming left V 5 bases short and J 0 bases short, with 10 bases between. This CDR3 has 14 amino acids. The germline V gene has CDR1 SGHTA and CDR2 FQGNSA. The CDR3 loop is CASSDRGMNTEAFF. DNA of the CDR3: TGTGCCAGCAGCGACCGCGGCATGAACACTGAAGCTTTCTTT.

This clone was recorded once. J is TRBJ2-7 and V is TRBV7-8; the D is unclear. The V gene's germline CDR1 is SGHVS and CDR2 FQNEAQ. Trimming left V 6 bases short and J 6 bases short, with 12 bases between. The CDR3 length is 12 residues. Here the CDR3 reads CASRANRAEQYF. The CDR3 nucleotides read TGTGCCAGCAGGGCAAACCGGGCCGAGCAGTACTTC. The full variable domain, rest sourced from reference TRBV7-8 and TRBJ2-7, is GAGVSQSPRYKVAKRGQDVALRCDPISGHVSLFWYQQALGQGPEFLTYFQNEAQLDKSGLPSDRFFAERPEGSVSTLKIQRTQQEDSAVYLCASRANRAEQYFGPGTRLTVT.

The rearrangement links TRBV30 to TRBJ2-1, with 7 bases that match TRBD2. The junction had 5 bases not matched to a gene; V was cut back by 5 bases and J by 1 base. Germline V lookup: CDR1 GTSNPN, CDR2 SVGIG (reference sequence). CDR3 length: 14 residues. The CDR3 loop is CAWRQAGSYNEQFF. The CDR3 DNA follows: TGTGCCTGGCGTCAAGCGGGGTCCTACAATGAGCAGTTCTTC.

The chain joins TRBV19 to TRBJ1-5; D remains unclear. The length of the CDR3 is 12 residues. The V gene lost 1 base and the J gene lost 6 bases, with 4 bases spanning the gap. Germline V CDR1 and CDR2: LNHDA, SQIVND (reference sequence). CDR3 protein: CASSIAVQPQHF. The CDR3 DNA reads as TGTGCCAGTAGTATAGCCGTTCAGCCCCAGCATTTT.

The V and J genes are TRBV14 and TRBJ2-1; tentatively, D is TRBD1 (5 bases). The CDR3 is 13 residues long. The V gene lost 5 bases and the J gene lost 9 bases, with 14 bases spanning the gap. Germline CDR1 reads SGHDN; CDR2 reads FVKESK. CDR3 nucleotide sequence: TGTGCCAGCAGCGGACATTCTGCTGGTGAGCAGTTCTTC. This sequence encodes CASSGHSAGEQFF.

The chain joins TRBV7-9 to TRBJ2-7; maybe TRBD1 (5 bases). Deletions cut 4 bases from V and 3 bases from J, with 19 bases between. There are 16 residues in the CDR3. Germline CDR1 reads SEHNR; CDR2 reads FQNEAQ (reference sequence). The DNA for the CDR3 is TGTGCCAGCAGCTCCGTAATGGTAGGACAACTCTACGAGCAGTACTTC. It translates to CASSSVMVGQLYEQYF.